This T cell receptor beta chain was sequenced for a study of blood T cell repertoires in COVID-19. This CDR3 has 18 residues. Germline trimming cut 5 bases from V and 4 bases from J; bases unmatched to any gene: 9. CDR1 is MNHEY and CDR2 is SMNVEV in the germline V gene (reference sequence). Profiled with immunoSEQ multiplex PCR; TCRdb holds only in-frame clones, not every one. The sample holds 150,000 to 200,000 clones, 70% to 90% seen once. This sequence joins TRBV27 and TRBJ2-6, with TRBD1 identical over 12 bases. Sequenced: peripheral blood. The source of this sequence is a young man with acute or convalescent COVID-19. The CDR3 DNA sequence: TGTGCCAGCAGTACCCCGGGACAGGGGGCGCGAGGGGCCAACGTCCTGACTTTC. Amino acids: CASSTPGQGARGANVLTF.